What follows are 9 T cell receptor beta chains derived from one specimen sequenced in a study of T cells after yellow fever vaccination. One entry per CDR3 protein results from TCRdb running MiXCR on the 5' RACE reads. Among 55,000 to 70,000 distinct CDR3 sequences listed, under 8% were seen once. Sequencing was performed on CD8+ T cells sorted from PBMCs, taken roughly 45 days after the first yellow fever vaccination. The origin of the receptors is a young man who received the YFV17D yellow fever vaccine.

This clonotype was recorded at least ten times. The chain carries TRBV28 and TRBJ1-2, with D tentatively TRBD1 (6 bases). The V and J ends lost 6 bases and 5 bases respectively, with 16 bases between them. Germline values: CDR1 MDHEN, CDR2 SYDVKM. This CDR3 region has 14 residues. The CDR3 coding sequence is TGTGCCAGCAGATATATGGGGACACTTTATGGCTACACCTTC. Translating gives CASRYMGTLYGYTF.

This clonotype was picked up many times. One end of the junction does not line up with germline, which may come from a read error. J is TRBJ1-1 and V is TRBV7-9; 11 nucleotides agree with TRBD1. The CDR3 is 16 residues long. In germline, CDR1 is SEHNR, CDR2 FQNEAQ (reference sequence). The DNA of the CDR3 is TGTGCCAGCAGGTTAGGGGACAGGGGGTTCGAAGGTGAAGCTTTCTTT. Translation gives CASRLGDRGFEGEAFF.

The chain links TRBV3-1 to TRBJ2-2, with TRBD1 matching 8 bases. Germline V gives CDR1 LGHDT, CDR2 YNNKEL (reference sequence). Trimming took 4 bases from V and 1 from J; bases not matched to a gene: 11. There are 18 residues in the CDR3. The CDR3 here is CASSPRPGTGMNTGELFF. CDR3 coding DNA: TGTGCCAGCAGCCCCCGCCCCGGGACAGGCATGAACACCGGGGAGCTGTTTTTT. The entire variable domain, with the rest obtained from reference TRBV3-1 and TRBJ2-2, is as follows: DTAVSQTPKYLVTQMGNDKSIKCEQNLGHDTMYWYKQDSKKFLKIMFSYNNKELIINETVPNRFSPKSPDKAHLNLHINSLELGDSAVYFCASSPRPGTGMNTGELFFGEGSRLTVL.

In this sample, this clonotype turned up many times. V usage is TRBV5-1 and J usage is TRBJ2-7, with 12 bases lining up with TRBD1. V lost 4 bases and J lost 3; bases outside the gene matches: 5. This CDR3 contains 15 residues. Germline V gene lookup returns CDR1 SGHRS and CDR2 YFSETQ. CDR3 nucleotide sequence: TGCGCCAGCAGCCCCGGGACAGGGGGCGTCTACGAGCAGTACTTC. It encodes CASSPGTGGVYEQYF.

This clonotype was picked up many times. The rearrangement joins TRBV4-2 to TRBJ2-7; D not resolved. Trimming stripped 1 base from V and 3 bases from J, with 10 bases between. Germline CDR1 is LGHNA and CDR2 is YNFKEQ. This CDR3 is built from 14 residues. CDR3 protein: CASSQGLQLYEQYF. The CDR3 bases are TGTGCCAGCAGCCAAGGTTTACAACTCTACGAGCAGTACTTC.

In this sample, this clonotype turned up many times. DNA of the CDR3: TGTGCCAGCAGTTCCGGACAGGGAGCCTACGAGCAGTACTTC. This encodes CASSSGQGAYEQYF. The genes are TRBV6-5 and TRBJ2-7; 8 bases line up with TRBD1. Germline V gene lookup returns CDR1 MNHEY and CDR2 SVGAGI. V was clipped by 4 bases and J by 2 bases; unmatched bases: 4. This CDR3 contains 14 residues.

This clonotype was counted at least ten times. The rearrangement joins TRBV29-1 to TRBJ2-5; D is tentatively TRBD1 or TRBD2 (7 bases each). This CDR3 spans 13 amino acids. V lost 3 bases and J lost 4, with 12 bases in between. Germline-derived CDR1 and CDR2 are SQVTM and ANQGSEA. CDR3 in DNA: TGCAGCGTTGATGACAGGGAGGGAGAGACCCAGTACTTC. The encoded protein is CSVDDREGETQYF.

This clonotype was recorded at least ten times. The J gene is TRBJ1-1, the V gene TRBV7-9; D is unclear. Trimming cost V 1 base and J 6 bases, with 9 bases left between them. CDR3 size: 13 residues. Germline V gene sequence: CDR1 SEHNR, CDR2 FQNEAQ (reference sequence). The CDR3 DNA follows: TGTGCCAGCAGCTTAGTTGGGGATGCTGAAGCTTTCTTT. This encodes CASSLVGDAEAFF.

The J gene is TRBJ1-4, the V gene TRBV4-3, with D tentatively TRBD1 (5 bases). Trimming pared 0 bases from V and 7 bases from J, leaving 18 bases between. Germline loops: CDR1 LGHNA, CDR2 YSLEER. This CDR3 is built from 17 residues. Here the CDR3 DNA reads TGCGCCAGCAGCCAAGATTCGATCGGGCAGGGTGGTGAAAAACTGTTTTTT. Protein sequence: CASSQDSIGQGGEKLFF.